This section outlines one TCR beta chain sequence together with its context. Antigen unknown. These data originate in a study of blood T cells in healthy people across ages. Study in general: There was about one barcoded beta molecule captured by template switching per two T cells. Whole-study results and caveats: As age increased, TCR beta diversity per million T cells fell in a roughly linear fashion.

Sample-barcoded 5' priming and a J-beta primer mix drove a second PCR of about 6 to 12 cycles. TCRdb fed the 5' RACE reads into MiXCR, producing one record per CDR3 protein. Here the sample spans approximately 690,000 distinct CDR3 sequences, approximately 59% being singletons. Extraction yielded at least 5 micrograms of total RNA per sample. Deletions cut 7 bases from V and 7 bases from J, with 16 bases between. The CDR3 loop spans 12 amino acids. Germline assignment: CDR1 SQVTM and CDR2 ANQGSEA. The rearrangement joins TRBV29-1 to TRBJ1-2; D remains ambiguous. The specimen was blood. This sequence originates from a man aged 55-75 years in good health. Here the CDR3 DNA reads TGCAGCGCTGGGGAGGAGGGTAGTGGCTACACCTTC. Translating it yields CSAGEEGSGYTF. Full variable domain (outside the CDR3, taken from reference TRBV29-1 and TRBJ1-2): SAVISQKPSRDICQRGTSLTIQCQVDSQVTMMFWYRQQPGQSLTLIATANQGSEATYESGFVIDKFPISRPNLTFSTLTVSNMSPEDSSIYLCSAGEEGSGYTFGSGTRLTVV.